This T cell receptor beta chain was sequenced in a study of breast tumors, draining lymph nodes, adjacent tissues. From the multiplex PCR reads, TCRdb called clonotypes with MiXCR, one entry per CDR3 protein. The repertoire holds about 180,000 distinct CDR3 sequences, with 25% to 40% as singletons. The lymph nodes were axillary draining lymph nodes from breast cancer patients. Study results and caveats: Tumor repertoires ranked between lymph nodes and nontumor tissue in diversity, with V and J gene preferences. The data were judged consistent with most tumor T cells coming from lymph node and expanding in tumor. Tumor T cell lymph node origin was a supported hypothesis, not proven.

This clonotype was seen a few times. Its cognate antigen is unknown. This receptor was obtained from a female donor with breast cancer. Some clones in this sample may be carry-over from other donors' samples. The sample taken for sequencing was axillary lymph node tissue.

The CDR3 nucleotides are TGTGCCAGCAGTCTCCCCGCCGACTTGACAGATACGCAGTATTTT. It is translated as CASSLPADLTDTQYF. The chain combines TRBV6-2 or TRBV6-3 with TRBJ2-3; D not resolved. Trimming took 5 bases from V and 3 from J, leaving 15 bases between them. CDR1 is MNHEY and CDR2 is SVGEGT in the germline V gene. This CDR3 region has 15 residues.